These T cell receptor beta chains were read from a single sample in a study of T cells in Graves' hyperthyroidism and ophthalmopathy. TCRdb reprocessed the multiplex PCR reads with MiXCR, giving one entry per CDR3 protein. Here the sample spans around 350,000 distinct CDR3 sequences, approximately 14% being singletons. The sequenced sample consisted of blood. The receptors originated from a woman aged 30 to 39 with Graves' ophthalmopathy. Both conserved end residues are part of each CDR3. Fields, in order: CDR3 length, V gene, CDR3 protein.

15	TRBV7-9	CASSWGLAGANEQFF
15	TRBV28	CASSHPRGLTGELFF
13	TRBV28	CASRDRAGREQYF
13	TRBV30	CAWSVQSAYEQYF
13	TRBV20-1	CSALGQGHGELFF
15	TRBV5-1	CASTRQGIANTEAFF
16	TRBV6-2/TRBV6-3	CASEQGVRSGNQPQHF
15	TRBV20-1	CSARYGQASTDTQYF
14	TRBV4-1	CASSPVLGSNEQFF
17	TRBV6-5	CASSYSAGSANTGELFF
15	TRBV5-1	CASSNSGPISYEQYF
15	TRBV6-4	CASAPPGGPNQPQHF
14	TRBV7-9	CASSLRDEDEKLFF
13	TRBV7-2	CASSHYRNTEAFF
12	TRBV28	CASSLLAGELFF
14	TRBV9	CASGVGQGDYGYTF
12	TRBV6-1	CASSWTAGELFF
16	TRBV5-4	CASSLGGTSGVYEQYF
16	TRBV13	CASSSRTGIPDTEAFF
15	TRBV20-1	CSARESGGGTDTQYF
16	TRBV19	CATNRQRTGVNYGYTF
15	TRBV18	CASSRSGVLTGELFF
14	TRBV30	CAWSVGEPPNVLTF
16	TRBV7-3	CASSLSSGGTAYEQYF
12	TRBV19	CASSIAGNEQFF
14	TRBV7-9	CASSSRGGDSPLHF
14	TRBV19	CASSIGQGAETQYF
18	TRBV7-8	CASSPRGRLGAENTEAFF
16	TRBV24-1	CATSDSGQENYNEQFF
19	TRBV3-1	CASSQPPGTGGYNNEKLFF
14	TRBV5-6	CASSTKDRNYGYTF
16	TRBV11-2	CASSLSGAFGNYEQYF
14	TRBV28	CASSLFRISTEAFF
17	TRBV3-1	CASSQVVGLAKGGELFF
14	TRBV11-2	CASSSPGTGNGYTF
13	TRBV6-2/TRBV6-3	CASRQRTTDMQYF
15	TRBV6-1	CASSGASGSSYEQYF
13	TRBV20-1	CSALGTEPYEQYF
17	TRBV9	CASSVDERGGIYNEQFF
17	TRBV5-5	CASSFPILAGGSNEQFF
13	TRBV29-1	CSVEWQPNTEAFF
17	TRBV6-5	CASRPHLLAGLPGAQYF
17	TRBV7-2	CASSFGRGTAKTETQYF
18	TRBV4-1	CASSQDLVAGAGANVLTF
17	TRBV24-1	CATSDLRRGGSYNEQFF
12	TRBV20-1	CSAKKQEDTQYF
15	TRBV20-1	CSAPKTGDMNTEAFF
18	TRBV11-3	CASSPTPGWTGKRNEQYF
14	TRBV30	CAWRVQNGGSPLHF
15	TRBV15	CATSRDRGESNEQYF